This T cell receptor beta chain is from a study of blood T cells in healthy people across ages. Study conclusions and caveats: A strong correlation was found between TCR beta diversity and the percentage of naive T cells.

This clonotype was picked up one time. Its antigen is not identified. The authors ran a second PCR of about 7 to 11 cycles using a sample-barcoded 5' primer and a J-beta primer mix. TCRdb ran MiXCR on the 5' RACE reads and lists one entry per CDR3 protein. This table holds fewer than 700,000 distinct CDR3 sequences, roughly 41% found once. This receptor was obtained from an elderly man in good health. The sequenced sample was blood.

This CDR3 is CASGLSSHTDTQYF. In DNA, the CDR3 is TGTGCTAGTGGTTTATCGAGCCACACAGATACGCAGTATTTT. The gene calls are TRBV12-5 and TRBJ2-3; D not certain. The CDR3 is made up of 14 amino acids. V was clipped by 3 bases and J by 2 bases, with 9 bases between them. Germline V gene lookup returns CDR1 LGHNT and CDR2 FRNRAP.